This T cell receptor beta chain was identified in a study of cytomegalovirus exposure and HLA in healthy donors. Clones were read by immunoSEQ multiplex PCR, and TCRdb kept only the in-frame ones, dropping some. This table holds 130,000 or so clones, about 90% found once. The CDR3 extends over 15 amino acids. Germline CDR1 LNHDA, CDR2 SQIVND (reference sequence). V lost 3 bases and J lost 7; bases outside the gene matches: 9. The rearrangement links TRBV19 to TRBJ2-1; 7 bases are a match to TRBD1. Material for sequencing was PBMCs. The receptor comes from a man aged 25 to 45 in good health and CMV-seronegative. The CDR3 is CASSISSGGLNEQFF. The CDR3 DNA sequence: TGTGCCAGTAGTATTTCGTCAGGGGGATTGAATGAGCAGTTCTTC.